This T cell receptor beta chain was captured in a study of CD8+ T cells in alopecia areata. For the study at large: Treated individuals took tofacitinib by mouth, 5 to 10 mg twice daily.

Treatment noted: oral pan-JAK inhibitor, 5-10 mg twice daily. Isolated RNA was reverse transcribed into cDNA used as the sequencing template. Method: immunoSEQ multiplex PCR; TCRdb's copy keeps in-frame clones and lacks some. The data contain more than 150,000 clones, around 51% of them singletons. The CDR3 length is 19 residues. The V segment lost 3 bases and the J segment 0 bases; nucleotides outside the gene matches: 12. Germline V gene sequence: CDR1 SEHNR, CDR2 FQNEAQ (reference sequence). This TCR derives from a human donor with alopecia areata. The rearrangement uses TRBV7-9 and TRBJ2-5; 11 bases are a match to TRBD2. The specimen was CD8+ T cells sorted from blood, collected at roughly week 53, from a patient treated with tofacitinib. CDR3 residues: CASSLPPGLADLYQETQYF. Written as DNA, the CDR3 is TGTGCCAGCAGCTTGCCCCCGGGACTAGCGGACCTGTACCAAGAGACCCAGTACTTC.